These 19 T cell receptor beta chains came from one sample sequenced in a study of radiation and T cells in renal cell carcinoma. Indicated time point: baseline pretreatment blood. Treatment here: 15 Gy SBRT to primary tumor, nephrectomy 4 weeks later. Produced via immunoSEQ multiplex PCR; TCRdb's table is partial and in-frame only. The repertoire consists of about 130,000 clones, with 80% to 85% occurring once and the leading ten covering under 4%. The sample in question was blood, obtained from a patient whose treatment included radiotherapy and nephrectomy. These receptors were collected from a woman aged 60-75 years with renal cell carcinoma.

The chain links TRBV5-8 to TRBJ2-7; no clear D gene. Germline CDR1 is SGHTS and CDR2 is YDEGEE. The CDR3 totals 14 residues. Trimming removed 0 bases from V and 0 bases from J, with 7 bases in between. The CDR3 DNA reads TGTGCCAGCAGCTTGGCGCCCAACTCCTACGAGCAGTACTTC. Translated, it gives CASSLAPNSYEQYF.

With respect to this clone: The sample holds other DNA sequences that translate to the same CDR3. The CDR3 protein is CASSPGQDYGYTF. The CDR3 bases are TGTGCCAGCTCACCTGGACAGGACTATGGCTACACCTTC. V is TRBV18 and J is TRBJ1-2, with 7 positions matching TRBD1. Germline V CDR1 and CDR2: KGHSH, LQKENI. The CDR3 has 13 residues. Trimming removed 3 bases from V and 3 bases from J; junction bases left unmatched: 1.

The rearrangement uses TRBV9 and TRBJ2-7, with 12 positions matching TRBD1. Germline V gene lookup returns CDR1 SGDLS and CDR2 YYNGEE. Trimming at V came to 4 bases and at J to 5 bases, leaving 7 bases not matched to a gene. The CDR3 runs to 15 residues. The CDR3 loop is CASSNQGTGGDEQYF. The CDR3 DNA is TGTGCCAGCAGCAACCAAGGGACAGGGGGCGACGAGCAGTACTTC.

The rearrangement uses TRBV5-1 and TRBJ2-1, with D unclear. This CDR3 is built from 15 residues. Looked up from germline, CDR1 is SGHRS and CDR2 is YFSETQ. The V and J ends lost 4 bases and 6 bases respectively, with 17 bases between them. The CDR3 region has the DNA TGCGCCAGCAGCGGGGATAAGGTTCTTCCCAATGAGCAGTTCTTC. It is translated as CASSGDKVLPNEQFF.

The CDR3 region is CASSPGTSGRAYEQYF. CDR3 nucleotides: TGTGCCAGCAGCCCGGGGACTAGCGGGAGGGCCTACGAGCAGTACTTC. The genes are TRBV5-4 and TRBJ2-7; 16 bases are shared with TRBD2. Germline loops: CDR1 SGHNT, CDR2 YYREEE (reference sequence). This CDR3 spans 16 amino acids. J lost 2 bases, V lost 4 bases, and 3 bases had no gene match.

The J gene is TRBJ2-1, the V gene TRBV28; D may be TRBD2 (6 bases). The CDR3 has 15 residues. Germline-derived CDR1 and CDR2 are MDHEN and SYDVKM. Deletions cut 2 bases from V and 9 bases from J, with 17 bases between. CDR3 amino acids: CASSLGGNGVGEQFF. The CDR3 nucleotides read TGTGCCAGCAGTTTAGGCGGGAATGGAGTAGGTGAGCAGTTCTTC.

The chain combines TRBV4-1 with TRBJ2-3, with 7 bases lining up with TRBD1. V was clipped by 2 bases and J by 1 base; unmatched bases: 12. Per the germline V gene, CDR1 is MGHRA and CDR2 is YSYEKL. CDR3 size: 18 residues. Here the CDR3 reads CASSQYQGQRDGTDTQYF. The CDR3 nucleotides are TGCGCCAGCAGCCAATACCAGGGACAGCGAGATGGCACAGATACGCAGTATTTT.

V usage is TRBV30 and J usage is TRBJ2-7; 12 bases fit TRBD2. V lost 2 bases to trimming and J lost 2 bases; unmatched junction nucleotides: 4. Germline loops: CDR1 GTSNPN, CDR2 SVGIG (reference sequence). The CDR3 is 15 residues long. The CDR3 loop is CAWSRTSGATYEQYF. CDR3 sequence (DNA): TGTGCCTGGAGTCGGACTAGCGGGGCCACCTACGAGCAGTACTTC.

Notes on this clone: Germline and junction disagree at one end, which may indicate a read error. The chain couples TRBV6-5 to TRBJ2-1; no reliable D call. Germline V lookup: CDR1 MNHEY, CDR2 SVGAGI. The CDR3 is made up of 12 amino acids. DNA for the CDR3: TGTGCCATCAGTGACGGGTACAATGAGCAGTTCTTC. Encoded protein: CAISDGYNEQFF.

In this sample, this clone turned up a few times. V and J are TRBV4-1 and TRBJ2-5, with D unclear. CDR3 length: 14 amino acids. Between the trimmed V and J ends, which lost 3 bases and 2 bases, there was a span of 10 bases. The germline V gene encodes CDR1 MGHRA and CDR2 YSYEKL. The CDR3 region is CASSQTRTQETQYF. CDR3 coding DNA: TGCGCCAGCAGCCAGACTCGAACTCAAGAGACCCAGTACTTC.

The V and J genes are TRBV4-1 and TRBJ2-2; a weak D match, TRBD1 (6 bases). Trimming took off 2 bases at V and 2 bases at J, with 9 bases between the two ends. Germline lookup yields CDR1 MGHRA and CDR2 YSYEKL. The CDR3 is 15 residues long. The CDR3 nucleotides read TGCGCCAGCAGCCAAACACAGGGAAACACCGGGGAGCTGTTTTTT. This sequence encodes CASSQTQGNTGELFF.

A remark on this clone: Different DNA sequences within this sample yield the same CDR3. This rearrangement joins TRBV5-1 to TRBJ1-2; weak D call: TRBD1 (5 bases). The CDR3 loop spans 13 amino acids. CDR1 and CDR2 (germline): SGHRS, YFSETQ. The V and J ends lost 4 bases and 6 bases respectively, with 13 bases between them. CDR3 loop: CASSLQGTDGYTF. The DNA of the CDR3 is TGCGCCAGCAGCCTGCAAGGGACCGATGGCTACACCTTC.

The gene calls are TRBV18 and TRBJ1-2, with unresolved D. This CDR3 is 17 amino acids long. CDR1 and CDR2 (germline): KGHSH, LQKENI. Trimming pared 2 bases from V and 4 bases from J, leaving 20 bases between. The CDR3: CASSPVGKAATPYGYTF. CDR3 in DNA: TGTGCCAGCTCACCAGTAGGAAAGGCGGCGACTCCCTATGGCTACACCTTC.

This clone was observed a single time. The genes are TRBV15 and TRBJ2-7; D possibly uses TRBD1 or TRBD2 (7 bases each). The V gene lost 3 bases and the J gene lost 0 bases, with 24 bases spanning the gap. Germline V gene lookup returns CDR1 LNHNV and CDR2 YYDKDF (reference sequence). The CDR3 is 19 amino acids. CDR3 in amino acids: CATSRRRERDREGSYEQYF. The DNA for the CDR3 is TGTGCCACCAGCAGGCGAAGAGAAAGAGACAGGGAGGGCTCCTACGAGCAGTACTTC.

CDR3 bases: TGCGCCAGCAGCTTGGTAGGGCAGGTTTACAATGAGCAGTTCTTC. Translation gives CASSLVGQVYNEQFF. The rearrangement links TRBV5-1 to TRBJ2-1; D is undetermined. The CDR3 runs to 15 residues. V was shortened by 0 bases and J by 4 bases, with 11 bases between the two germline ends. Germline V CDR1 and CDR2: SGHRS, YFSETQ.

This clone occurred once. The chain has TRBV2 and TRBJ1-2; D is ambiguous. Germline-derived CDR1 and CDR2 are SNHLY and FYNNEI. This CDR3 is built from 13 residues. Trimming stripped 2 bases from V and 2 bases from J, with 6 bases between. CDR3 sequence (DNA): TGTGCCAGCAGTGAAAACACAAACTATGGCTACACCTTC. It specifies CASSENTNYGYTF.

The chain has TRBV7-9 and TRBJ1-5; no clear D gene. Germline CDR1 is SEHNR and CDR2 is FQNEAQ (reference sequence). Trimming stripped 1 base from V and 3 bases from J, with 4 bases between. This CDR3 comprises 13 residues. CDR3 sequence (DNA): TGTGCCAGCAGCTTAGGGGCCAATCAGCCCCAGCATTTT. Translated: CASSLGANQPQHF.

The chain has TRBV27 and TRBJ2-7; D ambiguous. CDR1 and CDR2 from the germline V gene are MNHEY and SMNVEV (reference sequence). The CDR3 length is 16 residues. Trimming removed 4 bases from V and 0 bases from J, with 16 bases in between. Here the CDR3 DNA reads TGTGCCAGCAGTTCCCGGTGGAGACCTTCCTCCTACGAGCAGTACTTC. Translated, it gives CASSSRWRPSSYEQYF.

The chain employs TRBV4-3 and TRBJ2-7; 7 bases match TRBD2. This CDR3 is built from 16 residues. CDR1 LGHNA and CDR2 YSLEER come from the germline V gene. The V and J ends lost 0 bases and 2 bases, in that order; junction bases with no gene match: 7. The CDR3 sequence is CASSQDSRGRTYEQYF. CDR3 DNA sequence: TGCGCCAGCAGCCAAGATTCGCGGGGGAGGACCTACGAGCAGTACTTC.